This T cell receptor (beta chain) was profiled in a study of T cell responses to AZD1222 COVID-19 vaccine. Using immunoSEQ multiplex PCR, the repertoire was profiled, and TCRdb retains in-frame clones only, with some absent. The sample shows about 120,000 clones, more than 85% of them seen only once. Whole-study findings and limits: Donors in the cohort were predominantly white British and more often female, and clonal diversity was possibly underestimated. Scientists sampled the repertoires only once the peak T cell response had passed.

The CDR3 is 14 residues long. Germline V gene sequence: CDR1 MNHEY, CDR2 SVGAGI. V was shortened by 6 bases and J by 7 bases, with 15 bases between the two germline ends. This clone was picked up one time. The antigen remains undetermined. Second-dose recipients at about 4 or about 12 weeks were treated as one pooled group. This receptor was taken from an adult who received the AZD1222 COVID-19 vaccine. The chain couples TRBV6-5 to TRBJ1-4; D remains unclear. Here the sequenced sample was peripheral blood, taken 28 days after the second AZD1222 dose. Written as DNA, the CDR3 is TGTGCCAGCAGCACGGGTGCTCTCGGTGAAAAACTGTTTTTT. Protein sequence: CASSTGALGEKLFF.